This is a list of T cell receptor beta chains from one sample in a study of PD-1 blockade in classical Hodgkin lymphoma. The data were produced by immunoSEQ multiplex PCR, yet TCRdb's version contains in-frame clones alone and is incomplete. The sample yields 25,000 to 30,000 clones, roughly nine tenths seen once. Sequenced material: CD4+ T cells from blood, taken before the fourth cycle of nivolumab. Receptor source: a human donor with classical Hodgkin lymphoma. The CDR3 runs from the conserved cysteine through the conserved F or W.

CDR3 protein: CASSPGTGGYLPGNTIYF
V gene: TRBV5-4
J gene: TRBJ1-3

CDR3 protein: CASSLLWGQGGTDTQYF
V gene: TRBV27
J gene: TRBJ2-3

CDR3 protein: CASRQGYSNQPQHF
V gene: TRBV2
J gene: TRBJ1-5

CDR3 protein: CASSYSGTQYF
V gene: TRBV6-5
J gene: TRBJ2-5

CDR3 protein: CASEGNPGQMDSGELFF
V gene: TRBV19
J gene: TRBJ2-2

CDR3 protein: CASSTSDRGKGQPQHF
V gene: TRBV19
J gene: TRBJ1-5

CDR3 protein: CASSLGTGTPLYEQYF
V gene: TRBV7-2
J gene: TRBJ2-7

CDR3 protein: CASSVSPYTGELFF
V gene: TRBV9
J gene: TRBJ2-2

CDR3 protein: CASSFGYEQYF
V gene: TRBV5-1
J gene: TRBJ2-7

CDR3 protein: CASGTGQGLYDEQFF
V gene: TRBV12-5
J gene: TRBJ2-1

CDR3 protein: CASSLRSGAWDSGNTIYF
V gene: TRBV7-6
J gene: TRBJ1-3

CDR3 protein: CASSNSGDEQFF
V gene: TRBV6-5
J gene: TRBJ2-1

CDR3 protein: CSALRGEQFF
V gene: TRBV20-1
J gene: TRBJ2-1

CDR3 protein: CASSSRGRTEAFF
V gene: TRBV11-1
J gene: TRBJ1-1

CDR3 protein: CASSQDDRVTQYF
V gene: TRBV4-1
J gene: TRBJ2-5

CDR3 protein: CASSRGPYTDTQYF
V gene: TRBV27
J gene: TRBJ2-3

CDR3 protein: CAISESGLSRSEQFF
V gene: TRBV10-3
J gene: TRBJ2-1

CDR3 protein: CASSLARGSGGELFF
V gene: TRBV7-9
J gene: TRBJ2-2

CDR3 protein: CASSLGRPGYEQYF
V gene: TRBV5-4
J gene: TRBJ2-7

CDR3 protein: CASSSIQGSNQPQHF
V gene: TRBV18
J gene: TRBJ1-5

CDR3 protein: CATAPTGARSDTQYF
V gene: TRBV15
J gene: TRBJ2-3

CDR3 protein: CASSDSGANVLTF
V gene: TRBV25-1
J gene: TRBJ2-6

CDR3 protein: CSVEFGSGSSEQYF
V gene: TRBV29-1
J gene: TRBJ2-7

CDR3 protein: CASSQSPVSTGELFF
V gene: TRBV16
J gene: TRBJ2-2

CDR3 protein: CASSESGSGANVLTF
V gene: TRBV10-1
J gene: TRBJ2-6

CDR3 protein: CASSFLGTSGYTF
V gene: TRBV28
J gene: TRBJ1-2

CDR3 protein: CATEKDGNQPQHF
V gene: TRBV10-2
J gene: TRBJ1-5

CDR3 protein: CASSYSIGVTYEQYF
V gene: TRBV6-5
J gene: -

CDR3 protein: CASSYGPVHSYEQYF
V gene: TRBV6-5
J gene: TRBJ2-7

CDR3 protein: CASSLFRGETQYF
V gene: TRBV27
J gene: TRBJ2-5

CDR3 protein: CASRRALSNEKLFF
V gene: TRBV6-1
J gene: TRBJ1-4

CDR3 protein: CASSLGGDHSPLHF
V gene: TRBV7-9
J gene: TRBJ1-6

CDR3 protein: CASSLAGGSTDTQYF
V gene: TRBV5-1
J gene: TRBJ2-3

CDR3 protein: CASSTSGVEKLFF
V gene: TRBV19
J gene: TRBJ1-4

CDR3 protein: CASSLSNTEAFF
V gene: TRBV28
J gene: TRBJ1-1